The 18 T cell receptor beta chains reported below all come from one sample, sequenced in a study. Profiling relied on immunoSEQ multiplex PCR, and the TCRdb table lists in-frame clones only, not all of them. This table has tens of thousands of clones, 93% appearing once. The sample was PBMCs. These receptors came from a man aged 35 to 55 with rheumatoid arthritis.

This clone has only one observation. The V and J genes are TRBV3-1 (or the pseudogene TRBV3-2) and TRBJ1-1; 7 nucleotides align to TRBD1. Germline values: CDR1 LGHDT, CDR2 YNNKEL (reference sequence). The length of the CDR3 is 18 residues. The J segment lost 1 base and the V segment lost 0 bases, leaving 11 bases of the junction unmatched. CDR3 sequence: CASSQDPPDRVPNTEAFF. In nucleotides, the CDR3 is TGTGCCAGCAGCCAAGATCCCCCCGACAGGGTTCCGAACACTGAAGCTTTCTTT.

This clone appeared a single time. This chain links TRBV30 with TRBJ1-2; D may be TRBD1 (5 bases). CDR3 size: 12 residues. Germline V gives CDR1 GTSNPN, CDR2 SVGIG (reference sequence). Deletions cut 3 bases from V and 3 bases from J, with 8 bases between. The CDR3 DNA reads as TGTGCCTGGAGCTTAGGGGACTATGGCTACACCTTC. Protein: CAWSLGDYGYTF.

The chain joins TRBV24-1 to TRBJ2-2; D is possibly TRBD1 or TRBD2 (5 bases each). The V and J ends lost 7 bases and 0 bases respectively, with 8 bases between them. CDR3 length: 14 residues. The germline V gene has CDR1 KGHDR and CDR2 SFDVKD. CDR3 nucleotide sequence: TGTGCCACCAGGGGACGGTCGAACACCGGGGAGCTGTTTTTT. It translates to CATRGRSNTGELFF.

The V gene is TRBV19, the J gene TRBJ2-3; TRBD1 agrees at 8 bases. Germline CDR1 is LNHDA and CDR2 is SQIVND (reference sequence). This CDR3 has 13 amino acids. The ends lost 7 bases at V and 3 bases at J; junction bases unmatched: 3. The CDR3 bases are TGTGCCAGTATTGACAGGGGAACAGATACGCAGTATTTT. This codes for CASIDRGTDTQYF.

This clone occurred once. This chain joins TRBV7-2 and TRBJ2-2; 12 bases line up with TRBD1. Trimming at V came to 5 bases and at J to 5 bases, leaving 12 bases not matched to a gene. Germline V gene sequence: CDR1 SGHTA, CDR2 FQGNSA. This CDR3 region has 18 residues. For the CDR3, the DNA is TGTGCCAGCAGCCGCGGGGGACAGGGGGCGCTGAGAACCGGGGAGCTGTTTTTT. It specifies CASSRGGQGALRTGELFF.

Written as DNA, the CDR3 is TGCGCCAGCAGCCAATACGGACAGCGGACTGAAGCTTTCTTT. It yields the protein CASSQYGQRTEAFF. The chain links TRBV4-3 to TRBJ1-1, with D perhaps TRBD1 (6 bases). The germline V and J ends were trimmed by 2 bases and 5 bases, with 12 bases remaining between them. CDR1 is LGHNA and CDR2 is YSLEER in the germline V gene. This CDR3 is 14 amino acids long.

Comment on this clone: Other DNA sequences within the sample encode an identical CDR3. The chain recombines TRBV28 with TRBJ1-1, with D possibly TRBD1 on 5 matching bases. This CDR3 contains 14 residues. The V and J ends lost 1 base and 1 base respectively, with 7 bases between them. Germline CDR1 MDHEN, CDR2 SYDVKM. CDR3 in DNA: TGTGCCAGCAGTTTATTGACAGCGAACACTGAAGCTTTCTTT. Translation: CASSLLTANTEAFF.

The gene calls are TRBV14 and TRBJ2-1, with 11 bases lining up with TRBD2. The germline gives CDR1 SGHDN, CDR2 FVKESK. The CDR3 runs 15 residues. V dropped 6 bases and J dropped 5; count of bases not matched to a gene: 6. Here the CDR3 reads CASRPSGGSHNEQFF. CDR3 bases: TGTGCCAGCAGACCTAGCGGGGGGTCCCACAATGAGCAGTTCTTC.

This clone showed up just once. CDR3 in amino acids: CASSLSWTGANQPQHF. The CDR3 region has the DNA TGTGCCAGTAGCCTCAGTTGGACAGGGGCAAATCAGCCCCAGCATTTT. The rearrangement links TRBV19 to TRBJ1-5, with TRBD1 matching over 9 bases. CDR1 is LNHDA and CDR2 is SQIVND in the germline V gene (reference sequence). The CDR3 is made up of 16 amino acids. V gave up 6 bases and J gave up 4 bases; unmatched junction bases: 10.

The V gene is TRBV7-2, the J gene TRBJ1-3; D is possibly TRBD1 (5 bases). This CDR3 spans 14 amino acids. V lost 4 bases, J lost 2 bases, and 9 bases lay in between. Looked up from germline, CDR1 is SGHTA and CDR2 is FQGNSA. CDR3 amino acids: CASSYDRAGNTIYF. CDR3 bases: TGTGCCAGCAGCTATGACAGAGCTGGAAACACCATATATTTT.

The chain combines TRBV6-5 with TRBJ1-2, with a possible D match to TRBD1 (5 bases). V was trimmed by 6 bases and J by 3 bases, leaving 11 bases between them. Looked up from germline, CDR1 is MNHEY and CDR2 is SVGAGI. The CDR3 runs 13 residues. CDR3 in amino acids: CASSRDLDYGYTF. The DNA of the CDR3 is TGTGCCAGCAGCCGGGACCTGGACTATGGCTACACCTTC.

This clone was counted a single time. The V gene is TRBV11-2, the J gene TRBJ2-4; possibly TRBD2 for D (5 bases). The CDR3 spans 12 residues. Germline V gene sequence: CDR1 SGHAT, CDR2 FQNNGV. Trimming shortened V by 1 base and J by 8 bases, and 6 bases separated the two germline ends. CDR3 DNA sequence: TGTGCCAGCAGCTTAGGGGGAGACATTCAGTACTTC. Amino acid sequence: CASSLGGDIQYF.

J is TRBJ2-7 and V is TRBV6-2 or TRBV6-3, with D maybe TRBD1 (6 bases). The V and J ends lost 4 bases and 1 base respectively, with 11 bases between them. CDR3 length equals 14 residues. Germline CDR1 is MNHEY and CDR2 is SVGEGT. The CDR3 spells CASSSSGVSYEQYF. CDR3 sequence (DNA): TGTGCCAGCAGTTCGTCAGGGGTGTCCTACGAGCAGTACTTC.

The chain links TRBV11-2 to TRBJ2-3, with 7 nucleotides matching TRBD2. The CDR3 is 15 amino acids. Germline CDR1 reads SGHAT; CDR2 reads FQNNGV. Trimming took 1 base from V and 5 from J; bases not matched to a gene: 6. CDR3 nucleotides: TGTGCCAGCAGCTTAGGACAAGCGGGGTTAGATACGCAGTATTTT. This sequence encodes CASSLGQAGLDTQYF.

The V call is TRBV6-1, the J call TRBJ1-5; D remains ambiguous. CDR3 length: 16 residues. Germline V CDR1 and CDR2: MNHNS, SASEGT. Trimming cost V 4 bases and J 1 base, with 14 bases left between them. DNA for the CDR3: TGTGCCAGCAGTGGGGCAACTGTCAGCAGCAATCAGCCCCAGCATTTT. This translates into CASSGATVSSNQPQHF.

This sequence joins TRBV6-5 and TRBJ2-5, with D perhaps TRBD2 (6 bases). The CDR3 is made up of 12 amino acids. The germline gives CDR1 MNHEY, CDR2 SVGAGI. Trimming cost V 8 bases and J 5 bases, with 12 bases left between them. The CDR3 loop is CASGLRRETQYF. In DNA, the CDR3 is TGTGCCAGCGGACTAAGAAGGGAGACCCAGTACTTC.

The rearrangement uses TRBV28 and TRBJ2-2; no clear D gene. The germline gives CDR1 MDHEN, CDR2 SYDVKM. CDR3 length equals 12 residues. V was clipped by 2 bases and J by 6 bases, with 4 bases between them. The CDR3 is CASSLKSGELFF. The CDR3 DNA sequence: TGTGCCAGCAGTTTAAAGTCCGGGGAGCTGTTTTTT.

Only one count was recorded for this clone. The chain carries TRBV7-2 and TRBJ1-2; 7 bases agree with TRBD1. Trimming removed 3 bases from V and 6 bases from J; junction bases left unmatched: 4. The CDR3 has 13 residues. Germline loops: CDR1 SGHTA, CDR2 FQGNSA. As DNA, the CDR3 is TGTGCCAGCAGCTTTGGGACAGATCATGGCTACACCTTC. Its protein product is CASSFGTDHGYTF. The full variable domain, completed using reference TRBV7-2 and TRBJ1-2, is GAGVSQSPSNKVTEKGKDVELRCDPISGHTALYWYRQSLGQGLEFLIYFQGNSAPDKSGLPSDRFSAERTGGSVSTLTIQRTQQEDSAVYLCASSFGTDHGYTFGSGTRLTVV.